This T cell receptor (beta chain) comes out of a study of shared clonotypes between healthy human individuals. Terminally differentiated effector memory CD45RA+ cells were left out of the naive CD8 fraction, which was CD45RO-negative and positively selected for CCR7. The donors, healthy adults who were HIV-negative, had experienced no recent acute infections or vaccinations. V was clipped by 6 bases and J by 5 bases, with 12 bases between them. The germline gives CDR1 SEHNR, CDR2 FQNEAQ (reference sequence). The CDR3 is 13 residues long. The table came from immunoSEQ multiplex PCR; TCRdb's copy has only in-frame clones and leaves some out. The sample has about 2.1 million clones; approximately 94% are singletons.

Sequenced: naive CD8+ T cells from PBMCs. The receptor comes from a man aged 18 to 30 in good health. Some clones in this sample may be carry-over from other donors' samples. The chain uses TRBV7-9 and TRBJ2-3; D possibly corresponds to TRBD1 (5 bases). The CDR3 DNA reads TGTGCCAGCAGACCTCAGGGCAAAGATACGCAGTATTTT. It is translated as CASRPQGKDTQYF. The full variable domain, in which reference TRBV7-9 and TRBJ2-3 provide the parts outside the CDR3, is DTGVSQNPRHKITKRGQNVTFRCDPISEHNRLYWYRQTLGQGPEFLTYFQNEAQLEKSRLLSDRFSAERPKGSFSTLEIQRTEQGDSAMYLCASRPQGKDTQYFGPGTRLTVL.